This record concerns one TCR beta chain sequence. The CDR3 runs 15 residues. These data originate in a study of shared clonotypes between healthy human individuals. Researchers divided each subset's genomic DNA evenly across several immunoSEQ plates. Using ten immunoSEQ deep assay plates, investigators sequenced unsorted PBMC DNA. Profiled with immunoSEQ multiplex PCR; TCRdb holds only in-frame clones, not every one. The data show a few hundred thousand clones, about 80% seen once. Donors included only healthy HIV-negative adults lacking recent acute infections or vaccinations. Sequenced sample: PBMCs. This receptor was obtained from a woman between 35 and 50 years old in good health. Some clones in this sample may be carry-over from other donors' samples. V usage is TRBV7-5 and J usage is TRBJ2-5; the D call TRBD2 from the table was never checked on the DNA. TRBV7-5 is a listed pseudogene. The CDR3: CVRRTSGRRRETQYF. As DNA, the CDR3 is TGTGTCAGAAGGACTAGCGGGAGACGGAGAGAGACCCAGTACTTC.